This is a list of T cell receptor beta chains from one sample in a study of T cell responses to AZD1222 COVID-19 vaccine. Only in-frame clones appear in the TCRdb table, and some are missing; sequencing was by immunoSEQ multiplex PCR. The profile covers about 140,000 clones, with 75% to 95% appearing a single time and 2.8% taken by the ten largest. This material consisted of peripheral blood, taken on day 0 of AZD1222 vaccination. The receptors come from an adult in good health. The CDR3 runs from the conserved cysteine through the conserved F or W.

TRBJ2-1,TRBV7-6,CASSLTGLNEQFF
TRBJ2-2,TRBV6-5,CASRRTGTGELFF
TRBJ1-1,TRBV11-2,CASRGKGQGAFTEAFF
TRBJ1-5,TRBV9,CASSVDGYLEPQHF
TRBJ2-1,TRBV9,CASSVGGVAGLNEQFF
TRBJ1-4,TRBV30,CAWSVATGGNEKLFF
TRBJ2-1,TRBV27,CASSSRDAGDEQFF
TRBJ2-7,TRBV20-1,CSVSGRYEQYF
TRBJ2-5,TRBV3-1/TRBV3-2,CASSHDSPGPQETQYF
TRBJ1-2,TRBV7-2,CASSLVMDLYGYTF
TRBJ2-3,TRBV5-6,CASSPLLVPTDTQYF
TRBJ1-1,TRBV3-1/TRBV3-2,CASSLPGVQGRSF
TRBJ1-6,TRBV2,CASSDPRQLSPLHF
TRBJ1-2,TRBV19,CASSIQGVKLYGYTF
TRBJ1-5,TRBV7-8,CASSLGRTYSNQPQHF
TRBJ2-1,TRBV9,CASSASGGGYEQFF
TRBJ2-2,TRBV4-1,CASSQDQGFGELFF
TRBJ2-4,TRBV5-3,CARSAKRALAKNIQYF
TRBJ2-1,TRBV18,CASSPYKAAEQFF